The T cell receptor beta chain described here comes from a study of OX40 agonist ivuxolimab in advanced cancers. Overall study context: The group had a mean age of about 64 years, ranged from roughly 20 to 80, and was less than 85% male. The study, taken as a whole, reports: Nonresponders included some who also had low normalized T-cell clonal expansion. At doses 0.1 to 3.0 mg/kg, CD4+ and CD8+ clones expanded.

The table lists this clone with a count of one. The antigen remains unidentified. V was shortened by 0 bases and J by 9 bases, with 10 bases between the two germline ends. This CDR3 has 13 residues. Germline CDR1 and CDR2: SGHRS and YFSETQ. Sequenced by immunoSEQ multiplex PCR; TCRdb stores in-frame clones only, minus some. Of tens of thousands of clones listed, more than 85% are singletons. This material consisted of CD4+ or CD8+ T cells sorted from blood, taken in a trial of the OX40 agonist ivuxolimab. The origin of this receptor is an adult with an advanced solid tumor such as melanoma, head and neck, liver or kidney cancer. J is TRBJ2-1 and V is TRBV5-1; D assignment may be TRBD1 or TRBD2 (5 bases each). The DNA of the CDR3 is TGCGCCAGCAGCTTGGCCCCCGGGACTGAGCAGTTCTTC. Protein product: CASSLAPGTEQFF. The variable domain in full, completed from reference TRBV5-1 and TRBJ2-1, reads KAGVTQTPRYLIKTRGQQVTLSCSPISGHRSVSWYQQTPGQGLQFLFEYFSETQRNKGNFPGRFSGRQFSNSRSEMNVSTLELGDSALYLCASSLAPGTEQFFGPGTRLTVL.